Sequencing of this T cell receptor beta chain was carried out in a study of cytomegalovirus exposure and HLA in healthy donors. Germline CDR1 is SEHNR and CDR2 is FQNEAQ (reference sequence). Deletions cut 4 bases from V and 5 bases from J, with 15 bases between. The CDR3 extends over 15 amino acids. The PCR made use of 60 Vbeta and 13 Jbeta primers. Repertoires were generated with immunoSEQ multiplex PCR, while TCRdb's copy carries only in-frame clones and drops some. Counted here are some 130,000 clones, 60% to 85% occurring once; the ten biggest clones make up approximately 1.5%. The sequenced sample consisted of PBMCs. This TCR was recovered from a woman aged 18-29 years in good health and CMV-seronegative. The rearrangement joins TRBV7-9 to TRBJ2-1; D unclear. CDR3 protein: CASSSAGILHNEQFF. CDR3 bases: TGTGCCAGCAGCTCTGCCGGCATACTACACAATGAGCAGTTCTTC.